This T cell receptor beta chain was recovered during a study of T cells after yellow fever vaccination. Each CDR3 protein gets one entry after TCRdb re-called the 5' RACE reads with MiXCR. The table records around 530,000 distinct CDR3 sequences, less than 20% of them present only once. The CDR3 totals 15 residues. Germline V gene data show CDR1 as MNHEY and CDR2 as SVGEGT. Trimming at V came to 6 bases and at J to 5 bases, leaving 12 bases not matched to a gene. J is TRBJ2-5 and V is TRBV6-2 or TRBV6-3, with 7 bases aligning to TRBD2. The sequenced sample was PBMCs, obtained 4 to 5 days after the first yellow fever vaccination. This TCR came from a man between 18 and 29 years old who received the YFV17D yellow fever vaccine. Written as DNA, the CDR3 is TGTGCCAGCAGCCTTGTCGGGGAGGGTGTGGAGACCCAGTACTTC. It is translated as CASSLVGEGVETQYF.